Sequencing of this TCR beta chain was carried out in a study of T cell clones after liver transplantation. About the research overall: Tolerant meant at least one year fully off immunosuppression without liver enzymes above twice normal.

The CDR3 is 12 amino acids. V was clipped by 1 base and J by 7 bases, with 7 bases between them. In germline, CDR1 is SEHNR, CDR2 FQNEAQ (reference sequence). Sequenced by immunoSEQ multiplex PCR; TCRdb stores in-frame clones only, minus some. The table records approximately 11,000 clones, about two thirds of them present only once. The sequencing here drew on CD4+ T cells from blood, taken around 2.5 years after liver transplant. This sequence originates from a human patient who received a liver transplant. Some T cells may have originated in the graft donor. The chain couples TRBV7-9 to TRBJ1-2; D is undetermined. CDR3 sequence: CASSLVEGGYTF. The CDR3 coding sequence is TGTGCCAGCAGCTTAGTGGAGGGTGGCTACACCTTC.